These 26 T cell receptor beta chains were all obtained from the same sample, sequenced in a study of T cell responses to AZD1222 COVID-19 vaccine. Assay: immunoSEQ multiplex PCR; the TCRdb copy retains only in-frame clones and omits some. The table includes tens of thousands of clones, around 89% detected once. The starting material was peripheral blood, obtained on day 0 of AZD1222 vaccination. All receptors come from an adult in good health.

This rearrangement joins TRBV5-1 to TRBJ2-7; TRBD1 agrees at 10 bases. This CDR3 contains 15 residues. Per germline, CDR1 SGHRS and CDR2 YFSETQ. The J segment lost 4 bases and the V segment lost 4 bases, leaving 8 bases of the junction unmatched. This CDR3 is CASSPSGTGAYEQYF. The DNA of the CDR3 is TGCGCCAGCAGCCCATCCGGGACAGGGGCATACGAGCAGTACTTC.

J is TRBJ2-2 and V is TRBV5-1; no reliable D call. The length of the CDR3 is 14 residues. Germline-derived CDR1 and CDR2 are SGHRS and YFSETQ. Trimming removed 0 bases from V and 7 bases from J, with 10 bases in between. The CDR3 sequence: CASSLVESSGELFF. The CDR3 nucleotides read TGCGCCAGCAGCTTGGTGGAGTCAAGCGGGGAGCTGTTTTTT.

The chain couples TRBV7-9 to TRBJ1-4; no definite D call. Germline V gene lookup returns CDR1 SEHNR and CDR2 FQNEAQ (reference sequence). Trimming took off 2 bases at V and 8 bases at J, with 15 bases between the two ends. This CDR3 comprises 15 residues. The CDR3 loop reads CASSLMGSSSEKLFF. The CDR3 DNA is TGTGCCAGCAGCTTAATGGGGTCCTCATCCGAAAAACTGTTTTTT. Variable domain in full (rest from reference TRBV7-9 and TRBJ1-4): DTGVSQNPRHKITKRGQNVTFRCDPISEHNRLYWYRQTLGQGPEFLTYFQNEAQLEKSRLLSDRFSAERPKGSFSTLEIQRTEQGDSAMYLCASSLMGSSSEKLFFGSGTQLSVL.

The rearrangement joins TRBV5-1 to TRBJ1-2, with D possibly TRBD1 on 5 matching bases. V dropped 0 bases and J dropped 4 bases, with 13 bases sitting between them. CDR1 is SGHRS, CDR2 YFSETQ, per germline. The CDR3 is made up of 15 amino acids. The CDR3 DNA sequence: TGCGCCAGCAGCTTGGCCGATCGGGGCCTCTATGGCTACACCTTC. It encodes CASSLADRGLYGYTF.

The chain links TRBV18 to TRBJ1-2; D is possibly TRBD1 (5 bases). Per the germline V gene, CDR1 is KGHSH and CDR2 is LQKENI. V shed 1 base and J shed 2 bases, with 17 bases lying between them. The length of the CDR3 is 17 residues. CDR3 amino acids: CASSPLLTVGANYGYTF. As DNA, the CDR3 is TGTGCCAGCTCACCACTTTTGACAGTAGGGGCGAACTATGGCTACACCTTC.

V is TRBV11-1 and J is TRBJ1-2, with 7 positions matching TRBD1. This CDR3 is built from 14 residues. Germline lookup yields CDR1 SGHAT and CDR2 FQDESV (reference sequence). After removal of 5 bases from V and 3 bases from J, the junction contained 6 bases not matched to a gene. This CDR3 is CASSGTATDYGYTF. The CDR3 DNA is TGTGCCAGCAGCGGGACAGCTACAGACTATGGCTACACCTTC.

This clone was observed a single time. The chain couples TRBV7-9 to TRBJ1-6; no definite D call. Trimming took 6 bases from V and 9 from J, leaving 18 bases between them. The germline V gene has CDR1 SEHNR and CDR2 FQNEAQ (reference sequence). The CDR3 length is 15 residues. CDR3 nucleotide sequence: TGTGCCAGCAGTCCTGGGGATAATAACGGTTCACCCCTCCACTTT. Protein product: CASSPGDNNGSPLHF. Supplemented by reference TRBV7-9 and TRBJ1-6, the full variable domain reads DTGVSQNPRHKITKRGQNVTFRCDPISEHNRLYWYRQTLGQGPEFLTYFQNEAQLEKSRLLSDRFSAERPKGSFSTLEIQRTEQGDSAMYLCASSPGDNNGSPLHFGNGTRLTVT.

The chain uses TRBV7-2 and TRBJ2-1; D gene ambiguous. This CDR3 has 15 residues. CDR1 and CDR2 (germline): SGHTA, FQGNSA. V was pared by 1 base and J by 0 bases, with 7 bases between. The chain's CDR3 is CASSLETSSYNEQFF. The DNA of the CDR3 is TGTGCCAGCAGCTTAGAGACCAGCTCCTACAATGAGCAGTTCTTC.

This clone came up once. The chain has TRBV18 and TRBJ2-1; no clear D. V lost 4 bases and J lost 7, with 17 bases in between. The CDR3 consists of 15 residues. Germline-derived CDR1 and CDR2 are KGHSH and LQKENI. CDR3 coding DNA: TGTGCCAGCTCACTACGGGCCTCAGAGCTAAATGAGCAGTTCTTC. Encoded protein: CASSLRASELNEQFF. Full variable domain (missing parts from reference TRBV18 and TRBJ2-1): NAGVMQNPRHLVRRRGQEARLRCSPMKGHSHVYWYRQLPEEGLKFMVYLQKENIIDESGMPKERFSAEFPKEGPSILRIQQVVRGDSAAYFCASSLRASELNEQFFGPGTRLTVL.

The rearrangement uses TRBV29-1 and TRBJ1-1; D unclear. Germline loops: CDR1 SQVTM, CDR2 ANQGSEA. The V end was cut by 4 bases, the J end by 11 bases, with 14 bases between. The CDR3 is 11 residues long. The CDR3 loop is CSVVAVEDAFF. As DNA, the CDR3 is TGCAGCGTTGTGGCGGTGGAGGATGCTTTCTTT.

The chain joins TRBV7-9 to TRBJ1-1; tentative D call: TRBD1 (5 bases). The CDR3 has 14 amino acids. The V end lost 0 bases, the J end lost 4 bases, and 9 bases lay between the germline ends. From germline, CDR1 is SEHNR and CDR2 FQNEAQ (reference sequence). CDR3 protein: CASSLAWGRTEAFF. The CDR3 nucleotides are TGTGCCAGCAGCTTAGCGTGGGGACGCACTGAAGCTTTCTTT.

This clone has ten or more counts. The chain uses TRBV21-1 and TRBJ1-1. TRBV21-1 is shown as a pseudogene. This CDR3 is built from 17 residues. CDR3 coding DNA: TGTGCCAGCAGCAAAGATGCCGTGGAGGGTAAGGGGACTGAAGCTTTCTTT. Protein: CASSKDAVEGKGTEAFF.

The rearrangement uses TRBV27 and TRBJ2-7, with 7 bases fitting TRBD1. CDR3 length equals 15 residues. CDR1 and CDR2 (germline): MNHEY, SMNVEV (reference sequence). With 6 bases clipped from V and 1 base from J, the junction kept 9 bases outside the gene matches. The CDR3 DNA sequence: TGTGCCAGCAGAACAGGGGCCATAGGGTCCTACGAGCAGTACTTC. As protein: CASRTGAIGSYEQYF.

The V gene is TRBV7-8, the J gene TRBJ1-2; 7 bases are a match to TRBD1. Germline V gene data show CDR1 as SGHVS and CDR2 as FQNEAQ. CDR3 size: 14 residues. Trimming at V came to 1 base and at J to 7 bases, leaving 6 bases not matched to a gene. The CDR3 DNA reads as TGTGCCAGCAGCTTAGTAGGGGGCCTCGGTGGCTACACCTTC. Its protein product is CASSLVGGLGGYTF.

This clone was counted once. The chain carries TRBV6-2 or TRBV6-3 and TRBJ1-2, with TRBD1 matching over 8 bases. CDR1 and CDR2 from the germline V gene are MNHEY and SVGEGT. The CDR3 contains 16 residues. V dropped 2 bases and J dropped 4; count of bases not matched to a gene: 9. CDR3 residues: CASSYAGTGAAYGYTF. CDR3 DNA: TGTGCCAGCAGTTACGCCGGGACAGGCGCGGCCTATGGCTACACCTTC.

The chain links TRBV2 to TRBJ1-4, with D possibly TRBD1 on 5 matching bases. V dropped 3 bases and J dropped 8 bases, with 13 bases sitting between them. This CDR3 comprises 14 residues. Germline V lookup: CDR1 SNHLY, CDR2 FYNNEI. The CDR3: CASSEVLGGEKLFF. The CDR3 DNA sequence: TGTGCCAGCAGTGAGGTGCTCGGGGGAGAAAAACTGTTTTTT.

Written as DNA, the CDR3 is TGCGCCACCGCGGGAGGGCCGGACACTCCCTATTCACCCCTCCACTTT. As protein: CATAGGPDTPYSPLHF. The rearrangement uses TRBV10-1 and TRBJ1-6; the D gene is possibly TRBD1 (5 bases). Trimming took 10 bases from V and 8 from J, leaving 24 bases between them. The CDR3 contains 16 residues. Germline assignment: CDR1 WNHNN and CDR2 SYGVQD (reference sequence).

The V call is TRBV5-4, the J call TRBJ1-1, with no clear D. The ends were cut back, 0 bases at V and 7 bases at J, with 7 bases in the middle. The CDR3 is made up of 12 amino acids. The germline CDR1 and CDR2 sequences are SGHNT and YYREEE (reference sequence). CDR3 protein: CASSLEAYEAFF. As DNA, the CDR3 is TGTGCCAGCAGCTTGGAGGCGTATGAAGCTTTCTTT. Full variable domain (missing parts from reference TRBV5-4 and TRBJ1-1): ETGVTQSPTHLIKTRGQQVTLRCSSQSGHNTVSWYQQALGQGPQFIFQYYREEENGRGNFPPRFSGLQFPNYSSELNVNALELDDSALYLCASSLEAYEAFFGQGTRLTVV.

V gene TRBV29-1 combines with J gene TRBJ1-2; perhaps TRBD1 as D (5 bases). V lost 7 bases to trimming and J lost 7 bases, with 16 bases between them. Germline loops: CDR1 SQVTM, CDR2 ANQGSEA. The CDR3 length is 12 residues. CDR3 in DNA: TGCAGCGGGCTGACAGTCGTTGCTGGCTACACCTTC. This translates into CSGLTVVAGYTF.

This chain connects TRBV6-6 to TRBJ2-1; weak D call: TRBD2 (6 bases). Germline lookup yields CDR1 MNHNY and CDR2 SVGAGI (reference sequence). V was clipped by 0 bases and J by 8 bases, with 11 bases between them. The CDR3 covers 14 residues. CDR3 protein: CASSYSWGEYEQFF. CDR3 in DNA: TGTGCCAGCAGTTACTCGTGGGGGGAATATGAGCAGTTCTTC.

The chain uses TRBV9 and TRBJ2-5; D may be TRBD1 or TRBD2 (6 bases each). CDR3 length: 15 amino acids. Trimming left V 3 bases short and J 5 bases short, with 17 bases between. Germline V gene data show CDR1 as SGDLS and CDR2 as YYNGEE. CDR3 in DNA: TGTGCCAGCAGCGGTGACGTAACAGGGAGGGAGACCCAGTACTTC. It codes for CASSGDVTGRETQYF.

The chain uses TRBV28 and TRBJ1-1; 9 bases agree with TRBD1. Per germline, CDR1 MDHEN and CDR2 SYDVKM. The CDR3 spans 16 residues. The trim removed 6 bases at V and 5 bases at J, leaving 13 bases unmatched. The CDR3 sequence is CASSTPGTGYRTEAFF. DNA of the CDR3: TGTGCCAGCAGCACCCCCGGGACAGGGTATCGAACTGAAGCTTTCTTT.

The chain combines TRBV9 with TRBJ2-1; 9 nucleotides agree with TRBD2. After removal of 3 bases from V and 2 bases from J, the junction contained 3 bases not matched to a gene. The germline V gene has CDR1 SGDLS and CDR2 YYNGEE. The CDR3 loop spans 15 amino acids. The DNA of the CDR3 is TGTGCCAGCAGCGCCGCGGGGGGGCCCTACAATGAGCAGTTCTTC. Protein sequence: CASSAAGGPYNEQFF. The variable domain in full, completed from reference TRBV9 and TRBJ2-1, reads DSGVTQTPKHLITATGQRVTLRCSPRSGDLSVYWYQQSLDQGLQFLIQYYNGEERAKGNILERFSAQQFPDLHSELNLSSLELGDSALYFCASSAAGGPYNEQFFGPGTRLTVL.

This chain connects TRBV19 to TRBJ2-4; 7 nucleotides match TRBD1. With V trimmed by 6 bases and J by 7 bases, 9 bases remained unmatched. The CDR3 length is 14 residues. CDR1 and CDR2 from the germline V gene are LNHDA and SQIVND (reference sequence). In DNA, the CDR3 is TGTGCCAGTAGCAGAGGGGGCGGGTGGAACATTCAGTACTTC. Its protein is CASSRGGGWNIQYF.

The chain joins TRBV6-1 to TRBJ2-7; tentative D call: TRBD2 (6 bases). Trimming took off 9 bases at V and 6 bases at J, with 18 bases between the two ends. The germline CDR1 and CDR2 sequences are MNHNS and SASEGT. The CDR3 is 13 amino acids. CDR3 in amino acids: CASGAAGFGEQYF. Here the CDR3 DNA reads TGTGCCAGTGGGGCCGCGGGGTTTGGCGAGCAGTACTTC.

CDR3 in amino acids: CASSPLSREGYTF. The CDR3 nucleotides are TGTGCCAGCTCACCACTGTCCAGGGAGGGCTACACCTTC. This chain uses TRBV18 with TRBJ1-2, with D tentatively TRBD1 (5 bases). The CDR3 extends over 13 amino acids. CDR1 is KGHSH and CDR2 is LQKENI in the germline V gene. The ends were cut back, 1 base at V and 8 bases at J, with 11 bases in the middle.